The present entry profiles one T cell receptor (beta chain) with its context. Its cognate antigen is unknown. A multiplex PCR was run with 60 Vbeta primers and 13 Jbeta primers. TCRdb keeps only in-frame clones here, not all; method: immunoSEQ multiplex PCR. Here the sample spans roughly 150,000 clones, 75% to 90% being singletons. The data originate from a study of cytomegalovirus exposure and HLA in healthy donors. Study-level findings and limits: A link between a missense DCLRE1C variant and TCR beta V- and J-gene trimming emerged from a later analysis.

The CDR3 extends over 15 amino acids. The junction had 6 bases not matched to a gene; V was cut back by 3 bases and J by 4 bases. Germline-derived CDR1 and CDR2 are KGHSH and LQKENI. The sequenced sample consisted of PBMCs. This sequence originates from a female donor in good health and CMV-seronegative. This sequence joins TRBV18 and TRBJ1-2; 9 bases align to TRBD1. The CDR3 nucleotides read TGTGCCAGCTCACCTGGGACAGGGAAGAGCTATGGCTACACCTTC. As protein: CASSPGTGKSYGYTF.